The rows below give T cell receptor beta chains drawn from one sample of a study of neurological immune-mediated disorders. TCRdb reanalysed the 5' RACE reads using MiXCR and keeps one entry per CDR3 protein. The top ten hold about 1.2% of the sample, which has some 120,000 distinct CDR3 sequences, 3.2% seen once. The sample taken for sequencing was PBMCs. The receptors derive from a woman younger than 45 with multiple sclerosis. CDR3s include the opening cysteine and the closing phenylalanine or tryptophan. D genes are given only for firm matches. For some rows the clone size is stated as once, few or many, or as a class when expanded; others skip it.

d_call: -; j_call: TRBJ2-7; clone_size: many; v_call: TRBV7-2; cdr3_aa: CASSLYRNEQYF; cdr3_nt: TGTGCCAGCAGCTTATACCGCAACGAGCAGTACTTC
d_call: -; j_call: TRBJ2-6; clone_size: many; v_call: TRBV5-1; cdr3_aa: CASSLAGGQTSSGANVLTF; cdr3_nt: TGCGCCAGCAGCTTGGCCGGGGGCCAAACGTCCTCTGGGGCCAACGTCCTGACTTTC
d_call: -; j_call: TRBJ2-7; clone_size: -; v_call: TRBV5-6; cdr3_aa: CASSPIQGSYEQYF; cdr3_nt: TGTGCCAGCAGCCCGATACAGGGATCCTACGAGCAGTACTTC
d_call: TRBD2; j_call: TRBJ2-5; clone_size: many; v_call: TRBV6-5; cdr3_aa: CASSPPGSGVQETQYF; cdr3_nt: TGTGCCAGCAGTCCCCCGGGGAGCGGGGTACAAGAGACCCAGTACTTC
d_call: TRBD2; j_call: TRBJ2-1; clone_size: many; v_call: TRBV4-1; cdr3_aa: CASSQDPGLAGSIF; cdr3_nt: TGCGCCAGCAGCCAAGACCCAGGACTAGCGGGGTCCATCTTC
d_call: -; j_call: TRBJ2-1; clone_size: many; v_call: TRBV6-5; cdr3_aa: CASSYRGSYNEQFF; cdr3_nt: TGTGCCAGCAGTTACAGGGGCTCCTACAATGAGCAGTTCTTC
d_call: -; j_call: TRBJ1-1; clone_size: few; v_call: TRBV2; cdr3_aa: CASSEAGQNTEAFF; cdr3_nt: TGTGCCAGCAGTGAAGCCGGTCAAAACACTGAAGCTTTCTTT
d_call: TRBD1; j_call: TRBJ2-1; clone_size: many; v_call: TRBV9; cdr3_aa: CASSPGTGFNEQFF; cdr3_nt: TGTGCCAGCAGCCCTGGGACAGGGTTTAATGAGCAGTTCTTC
d_call: -; j_call: TRBJ2-2; clone_size: many; v_call: TRBV5-1; cdr3_aa: CASSLARVSGIGELFF; cdr3_nt: TGCGCCAGCAGCTTGGCCCGGGTGTCTGGGATCGGGGAGCTGTTTTTT
d_call: TRBD2; j_call: TRBJ2-1; clone_size: many; v_call: TRBV7-9; cdr3_aa: CASSLVAGESYNEQFF; cdr3_nt: TGTGCCAGCAGCTTAGTAGCGGGGGAATCCTACAATGAGCAGTTCTTC
d_call: -; j_call: TRBJ2-3; clone_size: many; v_call: TRBV11-2; cdr3_aa: CASSRTRTGKTSTDTQYF; cdr3_nt: TGTGCCAGCAGCCGGACCCGGACTGGGAAAACTAGCACAGATACGCAGTATTTT
d_call: -; j_call: TRBJ2-7; clone_size: many; v_call: TRBV7-9; cdr3_aa: CASSLSLSDHEQYF; cdr3_nt: TGTGCCAGCAGCTTATCCCTTAGTGATCACGAGCAGTACTTC
d_call: -; j_call: TRBJ2-7; clone_size: many; v_call: TRBV7-2; cdr3_aa: CASSGRYEQYF; cdr3_nt: TGTGCCAGCAGCGGGAGGTACGAGCAGTACTTC
d_call: -; j_call: TRBJ1-2; clone_size: many; v_call: TRBV7-2; cdr3_aa: CASSLESGARKSGYTF; cdr3_nt: TGTGCCAGCAGCTTAGAATCCGGGGCTAGGAAGTCTGGCTACACCTTC
d_call: TRBD1; j_call: TRBJ1-5; clone_size: many; v_call: TRBV19; cdr3_aa: CASTLTGDSNQPQHF; cdr3_nt: TGTGCCAGTACCTTGACAGGGGATAGCAATCAGCCCCAGCATTTT
d_call: TRBD2; j_call: TRBJ2-1; clone_size: -; v_call: TRBV7-8; cdr3_aa: CASSLYNLAGGVNEQFF; cdr3_nt: TGTGCCAGCAGCTTGTATAATCTAGCGGGGGGGGTAAATGAGCAGTTCTTC
d_call: -; j_call: TRBJ2-2; clone_size: many; v_call: TRBV12-3/TRBV12-4; cdr3_aa: CASSPPHTGELFF; cdr3_nt: TGTGCCAGCAGTCCCCCCCACACCGGGGAGCTGTTTTTT
d_call: TRBD2; j_call: TRBJ2-1; clone_size: many; v_call: TRBV5-1; cdr3_aa: CASSPTSGGRDEQFF; cdr3_nt: TGCGCCAGCAGCCCTACTAGCGGGGGGAGAGATGAGCAGTTCTTC
d_call: TRBD2; j_call: TRBJ2-7; clone_size: many; v_call: TRBV5-6; cdr3_aa: CASSLMSGGGFNEQYF; cdr3_nt: TGTGCCAGCAGCTTGATGAGCGGGGGGGGCTTCAACGAGCAGTACTTC
d_call: TRBD2; j_call: TRBJ2-7; clone_size: many; v_call: TRBV6-2/TRBV6-3; cdr3_aa: CASSYGLASYEQYF; cdr3_nt: TGTGCCAGCAGTTACGGACTAGCCTCCTACGAGCAGTACTTC
d_call: -; j_call: TRBJ1-2; clone_size: many; v_call: TRBV20-1; cdr3_aa: CSANYRERKGYTF; cdr3_nt: TGCAGTGCCAACTACAGGGAGAGGAAAGGCTACACCTTC
d_call: -; j_call: TRBJ1-5; clone_size: -; v_call: TRBV7-2; cdr3_aa: CASSRAGNQPQHF; cdr3_nt: TGTGCCAGCAGCAGGGCGGGCAATCAGCCCCAGCATTTT
d_call: TRBD2; j_call: TRBJ2-5; clone_size: many; v_call: TRBV7-6; cdr3_aa: CASSPLAGHQETQYF; cdr3_nt: TGTGCCAGCAGCCCCCTAGCGGGGCACCAAGAGACCCAGTACTTC